The following is a TCR beta chain sequence with its context. Its target is not known. The DNA ends 3 residues before the CDR3 does, and the rest of the CDR3 is filled in from the germline J gene. The data were obtained in a study of T cells in women clearing cervical HPV infection. Study as a whole: Controls were women whose single incident HPV16 infection cleared within 12 months without precancer or cancer. General observations from the study: Repertoire richness, not evenness, was significantly elevated in CIN3+ cases versus controls.

The CDR3 contains 16 residues. Germline values: CDR1 SNHLY, CDR2 FYNNEI. Using immunoSEQ multiplex PCR, the repertoire was profiled, and TCRdb retains in-frame clones only, with some absent. This sample contains roughly 42,000 clones. V gene TRBV2 combines with J gene TRBJ1-4; TRBD1 aligns across 7 bases. The TCR originated in a woman between 18 and 69 years old with a cervical HPV16 infection that either progressed to CIN3+ or cleared (not recorded which). Source material: blood buffy coat. The CDR3 is CASSHSPTGWNSPLFF. The CDR3 DNA, read in part, is TGTGCCAGCAGTCACTCCCCGACAGGGTGGAATTCACCA.